These 14 T cell receptor beta chains share one sample of origin, sequenced in a study of T cells expressing NK-cell markers. TCRdb reprocessed the 5' RACE reads and reports one entry per CDR3 protein, with no DNA. This listing includes about 160,000 distinct CDR3 sequences. Sequencing was carried out using blood T cells: a sorted CD56 or NKG2C T cell subset, CD4+ or CD8+ T cells, or bulk PBMC T cells (not recorded which). The receptors derive from a woman aged 18 to 75 in good health.

V and J are TRBV7-9 and TRBJ1-4; TCRdb gives TRBD1 as the D gene, but with no DNA this cannot be confirmed. The CDR3 totals 16 residues. From germline, CDR1 is SEHNR and CDR2 FQNEAQ (reference sequence). CDR3 protein: CASSYILDRLPEKLFF.

The V and J genes are TRBV7-2 and TRBJ1-6; TCRdb returns TRBD1, unconfirmable since there is no DNA. The CDR3 totals 15 residues. Germline-derived CDR1 and CDR2 are SGHTA and FQGNSA. This CDR3 reads CASSLSQGATSPLHF.

The chain uses TRBV20-1 and TRBJ2-7; TCRdb reports TRBD2, a call that lacks DNA to check it against. CDR3 length equals 15 residues. The V gene's germline CDR1 is DFQATT and CDR2 SNEGSKA (reference sequence). CDR3: CSAEDWTSGSYEQYF.

V and J are TRBV7-8 and TRBJ2-1; TCRdb selects TRBD1, and the lack of DNA leaves this call unchecked. The germline V gene encodes CDR1 SGHVS and CDR2 FQNEAQ. The CDR3 runs 16 residues. Here the CDR3 reads CASSPLGGAGLGEQFF.

This sequence joins TRBV9 and TRBJ1-1. Looked up from germline, CDR1 is SGDLS and CDR2 is YYNGEE. There are 15 residues in the CDR3. CDR3 residues: CASSSHAAENTEAFF.

The chain recombines TRBV9 with TRBJ1-1. Germline lookup yields CDR1 SGDLS and CDR2 YYNGEE. The CDR3 is 15 residues long. The CDR3 loop is CASSVASRATSEAFF.

J is TRBJ1-5 and V is TRBV20-1; absent DNA, TCRdb's TRBD1 call cannot be checked. CDR1 and CDR2 (germline): DFQATT, SNEGSKA (reference sequence). The CDR3 totals 13 residues. CDR3 protein: CSARDPHNQPQHF.

This chain uses TRBV5-1 with TRBJ2-5; the TCRdb call, TRBD1, lacks DNA for checking. The CDR3 is 15 amino acids. Germline values: CDR1 SGHRS, CDR2 YFSETQ. The CDR3 protein is CASSLKQGLWETQYF.

This chain links TRBV3-1 with TRBJ2-7; TCRdb lists TRBD2, though no DNA is available to test this call. CDR1 LGHDT and CDR2 YNNKEL come from the germline V gene (reference sequence). CDR3 size: 15 residues. CDR3 residues: CASGYPGLAAYEQYF.

The chain couples TRBV7-9 to TRBJ1-3. This CDR3 contains 15 residues. Germline V gene sequence: CDR1 SEHNR, CDR2 FQNEAQ (reference sequence). This chain's CDR3 is CASSFGFVSGNTIYF.

V is TRBV10-3 and J is TRBJ2-2; the TCRdb D gene call, TRBD1, has no DNA to confirm it. There are 15 residues in the CDR3. CDR1 ENHRY and CDR2 SYGVKD come from the germline V gene. The CDR3 reads CAISERDANTGELFF.

The chain recombines TRBV5-1 with TRBJ2-1; as DNA is missing, the TRBD2 call by TCRdb cannot be tested. This CDR3 is built from 13 residues. Germline V gene sequence: CDR1 SGHRS, CDR2 YFSETQ. The CDR3 protein is CASSRRVEGEQFF.

The V call is TRBV19, the J call TRBJ1-2; TCRdb returns TRBD1, unconfirmable since there is no DNA. The CDR3 is 15 residues long. Germline CDR1 LNHDA, CDR2 SQIVND (reference sequence). Here the CDR3 reads CASALPGQEPRGYTF. Full variable domain (missing parts from reference TRBV19 and TRBJ1-2): DGGITQSPKYLFRKEGQNVTLSCEQNLNHDAMYWYRQDPGQGLRLIYYSQIVNDFQKGDIAEGYSVSREKKESFPLTVTSAQKNPTAFYLCASALPGQEPRGYTFGSGTRLTVV.

This chain uses TRBV5-1 with TRBJ2-7; the TCRdb call, TRBD1, lacks DNA for checking. The CDR3 has 12 amino acids. Germline CDR1 is SGHRS and CDR2 is YFSETQ. The CDR3 sequence is CASSLGTGEQYF.